The TCR beta chain described here comes from a study of PD-1 blockade in classical Hodgkin lymphoma. Study-wide context: Patients were dosed intravenously with nivolumab at 3 mg/kg every 2 weeks.

Autologous stem cell transplantation was followed by relapse in every patient, and brentuximab vedotin exposure varied. The junction had 1 base not matched to a gene; V was cut back by 6 bases and J by 4 bases. CDR3 length: 12 amino acids. The germline gives CDR1 MRHNA, CDR2 SNTAGT. Clones were sequenced by immunoSEQ multiplex PCR, and TCRdb holds only the in-frame ones, with some missing. This sample has tens of thousands of clones; about 88% occur once, and the top ten carry just over 9%. The rearrangement joins TRBV6-4 to TRBJ2-5; 8 positions match TRBD2. Sequencing used peripheral blood mononuclear cells (PBMCs), obtained at baseline. The TCR comes from a human donor with classical Hodgkin lymphoma. CDR3: CASSRGGETQYF. The CDR3 region has the DNA TGTGCCAGCAGCCGGGGGGGAGAGACCCAGTACTTC.